This passage covers 26 T cell receptor beta chains from one sample sequenced in a study of technical replicates of blood from a handful of donors. The table came from immunoSEQ multiplex PCR; TCRdb's copy has only in-frame clones and leaves some out. The sample lists tens of thousands of clones, about 95% occurring once. The sequenced sample was PBMCs. Source of these receptors: a human donor in good health. Some clones in this sample may be carry-over from other donors' samples.

The chain combines TRBV7-6 with TRBJ2-5; 10 bases are a match to TRBD2. Trimming removed 5 bases from V and 5 bases from J; junction bases left unmatched: 8. Germline V gene sequence: CDR1 SGHVS, CDR2 FNYEAQ. This CDR3 contains 15 residues. The CDR3 sequence is CASSQPGLAFETQYF. Here the CDR3 DNA reads TGTGCCAGCAGCCAACCGGGACTAGCGTTTGAGACCCAGTACTTC.

The gene calls are TRBV5-1 and TRBJ2-7, with D tentatively TRBD1 (5 bases). The V end lost 3 bases, the J end lost 2 bases, and 9 bases lay between the germline ends. This CDR3 comprises 13 residues. Germline values: CDR1 SGHRS, CDR2 YFSETQ. The CDR3 DNA reads as TGCGCCAGCAGCTCCGACAGTACCTACGAGCAGTACTTC. It translates to CASSSDSTYEQYF.

The rearrangement joins TRBV19 to TRBJ1-1; D might be TRBD1 (6 bases). The CDR3 loop spans 16 amino acids. Germline V lookup: CDR1 LNHDA, CDR2 SQIVND (reference sequence). The V and J ends lost 1 base and 0 bases respectively, with 12 bases between them. For the CDR3, the DNA is TGTGCCAGTAGTATAGCTCTGGGACACATGAACACTGAAGCTTTCTTT. Protein product: CASSIALGHMNTEAFF.

CDR3 residues: CASSGQVGPTEAFF. In DNA form, the CDR3 reads TGTGCCAGTAGTGGACAGGTAGGCCCTACTGAAGCTTTCTTT. The gene calls are TRBV19 and TRBJ1-1; 7 nucleotides line up with TRBD1. Looked up from germline, CDR1 is LNHDA and CDR2 is SQIVND (reference sequence). V lost 5 bases and J lost 5; bases outside the gene matches: 8. CDR3 length: 14 amino acids.

The chain uses TRBV11-3 and TRBJ2-5, with TRBD2 as a possible D gene (5 bases). CDR1 and CDR2 (germline): SGHNT, YENEEA. The CDR3 is made up of 15 amino acids. Trimming left V 1 base short and J 0 bases short, with 9 bases between. The DNA of the CDR3 is TGTGCCAGCAGCTTAGGGGGAGCAGACCAAGAGACCCAGTACTTC. Encoded protein: CASSLGGADQETQYF.

This clone has only one observation. The rearrangement joins TRBV4-3 to TRBJ2-5; the D is unclear. V lost 0 bases, J lost 4 bases, and 9 bases lay in between. The germline V gene has CDR1 LGHNA and CDR2 YSLEER. The CDR3 has 14 residues. The CDR3 DNA follows: TGCGCCAGCAGCCAAGACTTGCGAGGAGAGACCCAGTACTTC. Protein sequence: CASSQDLRGETQYF.

The rearrangement joins TRBV5-1 to TRBJ2-1, with TRBD2 matching 13 bases. The CDR3 has 15 amino acids. Unmatched junction bases numbered 5, after V lost 2 bases and J lost 9 bases. Per the germline V gene, CDR1 is SGHRS and CDR2 is YFSETQ. CDR3 nucleotides: TGCGCCAGCAGCTTACTAGCGGGGGGGCAGAGTGAGCAGTTCTTC. It specifies CASSLLAGGQSEQFF.

The chain has TRBV7-3 and TRBJ2-7; 7 nucleotides agree with TRBD2. Germline assignment: CDR1 SGHTA and CDR2 FQGTGA. J lost 2 bases, V lost 0 bases, and 4 bases had no gene match. The CDR3 covers 15 residues. CDR3 protein: CASSLTGGGTYEQYF. CDR3 nucleotides: TGTGCCAGCAGCTTAACTGGCGGGGGAACCTACGAGCAGTACTTC.

This rearrangement joins TRBV9 to TRBJ1-6; D is perhaps TRBD1 (5 bases). CDR1 SGDLS and CDR2 YYNGEE come from the germline V gene. V was clipped by 3 bases and J by 6 bases, with 10 bases between them. CDR3 length: 14 amino acids. CDR3 residues: CASSEFQGNSPLHF. In DNA, the CDR3 is TGTGCCAGCAGCGAGTTCCAGGGTAATTCACCCCTCCACTTT.

The chain employs TRBV30 and TRBJ2-5; D is ambiguous. The germline V and J ends were trimmed by 4 bases and 1 base, with 4 bases remaining between them. The CDR3 extends over 11 amino acids. Germline V gene sequence: CDR1 GTSNPN, CDR2 SVGIG (reference sequence). CDR3: CAWTGQETQYF. The CDR3 DNA sequence: TGTGCCTGGACGGGCCAAGAGACCCAGTACTTC.

This clone was seen only once. V and J are TRBV11-2 and TRBJ2-1; D remains ambiguous. The CDR3 is 16 amino acids. Trimming pared 5 bases from V and 9 bases from J, leaving 23 bases between. Germline lookup yields CDR1 SGHAT and CDR2 FQNNGV. CDR3 in DNA: TGTGCCAGCAGCCCCCCGACGGAAACCCCGATAGCTGAGCAGTTCTTC. This sequence encodes CASSPPTETPIAEQFF.

The CDR3 is CASSTQGAQRTEAFF. The CDR3 DNA follows: TGTGCCAGTAGTACACAGGGGGCGCAGAGGACTGAAGCTTTCTTT. This rearrangement joins TRBV19 to TRBJ1-1, with 9 positions matching TRBD1. This CDR3 comprises 15 residues. CDR1 is LNHDA and CDR2 is SQIVND in the germline V gene (reference sequence). Losses at the gene ends were 4 bases for V and 5 bases for J; bases not matched to a gene: 8.

In nucleotides, the CDR3 is TGTGCCTGCTCCCCGGGCGGAGGAGATACGCAGTATTTT. The encoded protein is CACSPGGGDTQYF. The J gene is TRBJ2-3, the V gene TRBV30; D might be TRBD2 (5 bases). Trimming removed 6 bases at V and 5 bases at J, with 15 bases between. CDR3 size: 13 residues. The germline CDR1 and CDR2 sequences are GTSNPN and SVGIG (reference sequence).

The chain joins TRBV11-2 to TRBJ2-7; possible D gene TRBD1, 6 bases. This CDR3 has 12 residues. Per the germline V gene, CDR1 is SGHAT and CDR2 is FQNNGV. Trimming shortened V by 7 bases and J by 5 bases, and 12 bases separated the two germline ends. CDR3 region: CASIGDTHEQYF. The CDR3 DNA reads TGTGCCAGCATTGGGGACACCCACGAGCAGTACTTC.

This clone was picked up one time. The chain has TRBV4-1 and TRBJ1-4; tentative D call: TRBD1 (5 bases). V shed 0 bases and J shed 5 bases, with 19 bases lying between them. The CDR3 loop spans 18 amino acids. Germline CDR1 is MGHRA and CDR2 is YSYEKL. CDR3 in DNA: TGCGCCAGCAGCCAAGATTTGCCGCGGGGCCTTTGGAATGAAAAACTGTTTTTT. The encoded protein is CASSQDLPRGLWNEKLFF.

The chain couples TRBV4-3 to TRBJ2-1; 8 bases are shared with TRBD2. From germline, CDR1 is LGHNA and CDR2 YSLEER. With 1 base clipped from V and 7 bases from J, the junction kept 6 bases outside the gene matches. The CDR3 length is 15 residues. The CDR3 nucleotides read TGCGCCAGCAGCCAAGTTGGGCTAGCGGGTAATGAGCAGTTCTTC. Amino acids: CASSQVGLAGNEQFF.

This chain uses TRBV4-2 with TRBJ2-7; TRBD2 matches at 13 bases. V lost 0 bases and J lost 2; bases outside the gene matches: 7. Germline CDR1 is LGHNA and CDR2 is YNFKEQ. This CDR3 has 18 residues. Here the CDR3 DNA reads TGTGCCAGCAGCCAAGAGGCCGGGGGACTAGCGGGAACCTACGAGCAGTACTTC. Translation gives CASSQEAGGLAGTYEQYF.

The chain employs TRBV25-1 and TRBJ2-7, with 9 bases fitting TRBD1. Germline-derived CDR1 and CDR2 are MGHDK and SYGVNS. The ends lost 4 bases at V and 6 bases at J; junction bases unmatched: 7. The CDR3 spans 14 residues. The CDR3 coding sequence is TGTGCCAGCAGTGCTCTGGGACAGGGCACCGAGCAGTACTTC. This sequence encodes CASSALGQGTEQYF.

The gene calls are TRBV7-2 and TRBJ2-7; 7 positions match TRBD2. Germline V gives CDR1 SGHTA, CDR2 FQGNSA. The V gene end was trimmed by 1 base and the J gene end by 4 bases; junction bases not matched to a gene: 4. CDR3 size: 14 residues. CDR3 sequence (DNA): TGTGCCAGCAGCTTAGAAGCCGGGAGGTACGAGCAGTACTTC. Protein product: CASSLEAGRYEQYF.

This clone came up a few times. The V and J genes are TRBV7-9 and TRBJ2-7; tentative D call: TRBD2 (5 bases). This CDR3 has 15 amino acids. From germline, CDR1 is SEHNR and CDR2 FQNEAQ (reference sequence). V was trimmed by 5 bases and J by 2 bases, leaving 16 bases between them. In DNA, the CDR3 is TGTGCCAGCAGCCGGTCCTCGGCGGGTACCTACGAGCAGTACTTC. This encodes CASSRSSAGTYEQYF.

The chain joins TRBV29-1 to TRBJ2-2, with D maybe TRBD2 (5 bases). This CDR3 has 15 amino acids. V was shortened by 4 bases and J by 0 bases, with 12 bases between the two germline ends. The germline V gene has CDR1 SQVTM and CDR2 ANQGSEA. The CDR3, as DNA: TGCAGCGTTGGCCTAGCCCCTTCGAACACCGGGGAGCTGTTTTTT. Translated: CSVGLAPSNTGELFF.

This clone showed up just once. V usage is TRBV5-1 and J usage is TRBJ2-2; unclear D gene. The CDR3 covers 13 residues. Trimming took 2 bases from V and 5 from J, leaving 7 bases between them. Germline V gives CDR1 SGHRS, CDR2 YFSETQ. Here the CDR3 reads CASSFSETGELFF. The CDR3 DNA is TGCGCCAGCAGCTTCAGCGAAACCGGGGAGCTGTTTTTT.

The chain carries TRBV6-1 and TRBJ2-7, with 11 bases fitting TRBD2. Germline-derived CDR1 and CDR2 are MNHNS and SASEGT. V trimming: 7 bases; J trimming: 7 bases; junction bases outside the gene matches: 12. The CDR3 spans 15 residues. CDR3 amino acids: CASTIGLAGGGEQYF. The CDR3 coding sequence is TGTGCCAGCACTATTGGACTAGCGGGTGGGGGGGAGCAGTACTTC.

This chain connects TRBV18 to TRBJ1-2; D might be TRBD1 (5 bases). Trimming stripped 6 bases from V and 6 bases from J, with 20 bases between. CDR1 KGHSH and CDR2 LQKENI come from the germline V gene. The CDR3 runs to 15 residues. CDR3 DNA sequence: TGTGCCAGCTCGCCTACTGAGGCCAGGGCTCATGGCTACACCTTC. Its protein is CASSPTEARAHGYTF.

The chain uses TRBV6-7 and TRBJ2-7, with a tentative D call TRBD1 (6 bases). TRBV6-7 is an ORF, with its function uncertain. The CDR3 runs to 13 residues. CDR3 DNA: TGTGCCAGCAGTTTTCAGGGGATGAGACGGGATTGGGTC. Its protein product is CASSFQGMRRDWV.

The chain links TRBV5-8 to TRBJ1-2; TRBD1 agrees at 10 bases. V gave up 7 bases and J gave up 4 bases; unmatched junction bases: 10. This CDR3 region has 15 residues. Germline CDR1 SGHTS, CDR2 YDEGEE. In DNA, the CDR3 is TGTGCCAGCGGGTCCCGGGACAGGGGAACCTATGGCTACACCTTC. It translates to CASGSRDRGTYGYTF. The whole variable domain, remainder taken from reference TRBV5-8 and TRBJ1-2, is EAGVTQSPTHLIKTRGQQATLRCSPISGHTSVYWYQQALGLGLQFLLWYDEGEERNRGNFPPRFSGRQFPNYSSELNVNALELEDSALYLCASGSRDRGTYGYTFGSGTRLTVV.